This note documents a single T cell receptor (beta chain) sequence. The CDR3 spans 14 residues. CDR1 and CDR2 from the germline V gene are MGHRA and YSYEKL. The V gene lost 0 bases and the J gene lost 4 bases, with 7 bases spanning the gap. Some clones are missing from TCRdb's copy, which holds only in-frame ones; the method was immunoSEQ multiplex PCR. The sample shows around 62,000 clones, more than 60% of them seen only once. These data come from a study of neoadjuvant anti-PD-1 for oral cavity cancer. Patients were newly diagnosed with stage II-IVA oral cavity squamous cell carcinoma without prior systemic or radiation treatment.

The gene calls are TRBV4-1 and TRBJ2-1, with a weak D call TRBD1 (5 bases). The source of this sequence is a person between 40 and 85 years old with oral cavity squamous cell carcinoma. Specimen: PBMCs, collected before nivolumab (anti-PD-1) treatment. The CDR3 loop reads CASSQEYRYNEQFF. CDR3 coding DNA: TGCGCCAGCAGCCAAGAGTACAGGTACAATGAGCAGTTCTTC.